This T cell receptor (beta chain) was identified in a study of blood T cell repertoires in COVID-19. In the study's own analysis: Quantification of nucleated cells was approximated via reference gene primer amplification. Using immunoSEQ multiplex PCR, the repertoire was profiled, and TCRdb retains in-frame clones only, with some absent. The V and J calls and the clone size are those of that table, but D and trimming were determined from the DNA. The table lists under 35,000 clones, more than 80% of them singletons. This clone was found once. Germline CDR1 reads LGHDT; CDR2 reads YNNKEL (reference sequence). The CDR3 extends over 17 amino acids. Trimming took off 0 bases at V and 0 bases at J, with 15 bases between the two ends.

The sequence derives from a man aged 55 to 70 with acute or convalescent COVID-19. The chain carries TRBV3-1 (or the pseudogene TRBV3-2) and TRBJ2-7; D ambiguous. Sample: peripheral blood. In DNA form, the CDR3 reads TGTGCCAGCAGCCAAGATATTTGGGCAGTACTCTCCTACGAGCAGTACTTC. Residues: CASSQDIWAVLSYEQYF.